Presented here are 3 T cell receptor beta chains from one specimen sequenced in a study of T cell changes during pregnancy in multiple sclerosis. Repertoires were generated with immunoSEQ multiplex PCR, while TCRdb's copy carries only in-frame clones and drops some. Altogether 70,000 or so clones are present, 85% to 95% being singletons, with the ten largest covering less than 0.45%. This material consisted of CD4+ T cells from peripheral blood mononuclear cells, taken before pregnancy. All receptors derive from a female donor with multiple sclerosis, enrolled in a pregnancy study.

The chain uses TRBV19 and TRBJ1-5; TRBD1 agrees at 8 bases. Germline lookup yields CDR1 LNHDA and CDR2 SQIVND (reference sequence). The ends lost 6 bases at V and 5 bases at J; junction bases unmatched: 9. This CDR3 has 15 amino acids. CDR3: CASRGTGTGYQPQHF. DNA of the CDR3: TGTGCCAGTAGGGGAACCGGGACAGGCTATCAGCCCCAGCATTTT.

This clone was counted only a few times. The DNA for the CDR3 is TGTGCCAGCAGCCAAGACCTCTACGAGCAGTACTTC. Translation: CASSQDLYEQYF. V gene TRBV14 combines with J gene TRBJ2-7; D not certain. The V end was cut by 0 bases, the J end by 3 bases, with 3 bases between. The CDR3 is made up of 12 amino acids. The germline CDR1 and CDR2 sequences are SGHDN and FVKESK.

This rearrangement joins TRBV9 to TRBJ2-6; no definite D call. The CDR3 covers 14 residues. CDR1 SGDLS and CDR2 YYNGEE come from the germline V gene. V shed 4 bases and J shed 1 base, with 6 bases lying between them. DNA of the CDR3: TGTGCCAGCAGCCCCTCTTCTGGGGCCAACGTCCTGACTTTC. This encodes CASSPSSGANVLTF.